The 8 T cell receptor beta chains in this list originate from one sample, sequenced in a study of T-cell reconstitution after alpha-beta-depleted transplantation in children. Preparing the TCRbeta library involved the use of unique molecular identifiers. TCRdb reprocessed the PCR reads with MiXCR, giving one entry per CDR3 protein. There are about 590,000 distinct CDR3 sequences in the sample; around 13% occur only once, and around 2% lies in the top ten. Sequenced material: PBMCs, mostly from graft donor cells, taken 360 days after TCRalphabeta/CD19-depleted stem cell transplant. Receptors originate from a male patient younger than 18 who had a stem cell transplant for acute myeloid leukemia, so the T cells may come from the graft donor.

A few counts support this clonotype. This chain uses TRBV10-3 with TRBJ2-2; tentative D call: TRBD1 (6 bases). Trimming stripped 5 bases from V and 10 bases from J, with 17 bases between. The CDR3 sequence is 14 residues long. Germline-derived CDR1 and CDR2 are ENHRY and SYGVKD. CDR3 in amino acids: CAISTGQLPEELFF. The CDR3, as DNA: TGTGCCATCAGTACAGGACAGCTCCCCGAGGAGCTGTTTTTT.

For the CDR3, the DNA is TGCAGTGCTCGAAGGGACTACCCAGAAGAGACCCAGTACTTC. Protein sequence: CSARRDYPEETQYF. The V gene is TRBV20-1, the J gene TRBJ2-5, with 7 bases that match TRBD2. Trimming took 5 bases from V and 3 from J; bases not matched to a gene: 9. CDR1 and CDR2 (germline): DFQATT, SNEGSKA (reference sequence). This CDR3 comprises 14 residues.

This clonotype came up a few times. This sequence joins TRBV12-5 and TRBJ2-1; D may be TRBD1 or TRBD2 (5 bases each). This CDR3 comprises 13 residues. Trimming took 8 bases from V and 9 from J, leaving 17 bases between them. Germline CDR1 and CDR2: LGHNT and FRNRAP. CDR3 nucleotide sequence: TGTGCTAGTCTCTGGGACCCCGGGACTGAGCAGTTCTTC. Its protein is CASLWDPGTEQFF. Based on the CDR3 plus reference TRBV12-5 and TRBJ2-1, the full variable domain is DARVTQTPRHKVTEMGQEVTMRCQPILGHNTVFWYRQTMMQGLELLAYFRNRAPLDDSGMPKDRFSAEMPDATLATLKIQPSEPRDSAVYFCASLWDPGTEQFFGPGTRLTVL.

This clonotype was recorded a few times. This chain connects TRBV11-1 to TRBJ2-2; unclear D gene. This CDR3 contains 14 residues. CDR1 is SGHAT, CDR2 FQDESV, per germline (reference sequence). V lost 4 bases to trimming and J lost 6 bases, with 12 bases between them. The CDR3 sequence: CASSSNGHPGELFF. The CDR3 DNA is TGTGCCAGCAGCTCCAACGGCCATCCCGGGGAGCTGTTTTTT.

This clonotype showed up many times. V gene TRBV7-9 combines with J gene TRBJ2-5, with a weak D call TRBD2 (6 bases). The CDR3 consists of 12 residues. The germline V gene has CDR1 SEHNR and CDR2 FQNEAQ (reference sequence). V gave up 5 bases and J gave up 5 bases, with 9 bases separating them. Written as DNA, the CDR3 is TGTGCCAGCAGCCTCCGGGGGGAGACCCAGTACTTC. This gives the protein CASSLRGETQYF.

The rearrangement links TRBV6-2 or TRBV6-3 to TRBJ2-1, with D possibly being TRBD1 (6 bases). V was cut by 8 bases and J by 2 bases, with 13 bases left in between. CDR3 length: 14 residues. CDR1 is MNHEY and CDR2 is SVGEGT in the germline V gene. This chain's CDR3 is CASGGQIPYNEQFF. The CDR3 nucleotides read TGTGCCAGCGGTGGACAGATACCCTACAATGAGCAGTTCTTC.

This clonotype occurred many times. The chain links TRBV28 to TRBJ2-1; 13 bases line up with TRBD2. The CDR3 length is 15 residues. Germline loops: CDR1 MDHEN, CDR2 SYDVKM. V trimming: 5 bases; J trimming: 10 bases; junction bases outside the gene matches: 8. CDR3 in amino acids: CASSEGLAGMLEQFF. The CDR3 DNA reads TGTGCCAGCAGTGAGGGACTAGCGGGGATGTTAGAGCAGTTCTTC. Full variable domain (remainder filled in from reference TRBV28 and TRBJ2-1): DVKVTQSSRYLVKRTGEKVFLECVQDMDHENMFWYRQDPGLGLRLIYFSYDVKMKEKGDIPEGYSVSREKKERFSLILESASTNQTSMYLCASSEGLAGMLEQFFGPGTRLTVL.

In its sample, this clonotype was seen many times. The chain recombines TRBV4-2 with TRBJ2-2; 7 bases are a match to TRBD1. The CDR3 covers 16 residues. The germline V gene encodes CDR1 LGHNA and CDR2 YNFKEQ. The V and J ends lost 3 bases and 0 bases, in that order; junction bases with no gene match: 4. The CDR3: CASSQRQGTNTGELFF. CDR3 coding DNA: TGTGCCAGCAGCCAGCGACAGGGTACGAACACCGGGGAGCTGTTTTTT.